This TCR beta chain appears in the sequencing data of a study of T cell repertoires in cytomegalovirus infection (dated 2019 in TCRdb). In terms of the full investigation: Donor HLA type was relevant to the analysis, because carriage of CMV infection together with the matching HLA type was indicated by public TCR beta signatures. The investigation overall reported the following: Carriers of CMV infection plus the relevant HLA type were discriminated by the cumulative frequency of public TCR beta family members in the study cohort and in an independent roughly 340-donor cohort. The ex vivo response was dominated by HLA-C-restricted CMV-specific TCR beta clonotypes, which also provided the single most frequent clonotype in two of eight donors.

Data came from an Illumina HiSeq 1500. In TCRdb, the public reads were trimmed at Q25 with fastp and aligned with MiXCR, with productive beta chains retained. Every distinct CDR3 protein forms one entry, paired with its most common genes and DNA. Counted in this sample were about 360,000 distinct CDR3 sequences; 15% to 20% of them appeared once. The ten largest clonotypes hold 7.5% to 9.5% of the sample. The sample holds a few counts of this clonotype. Its antigen is currently not known. No base qualities exist here, and no much larger clone lies one base off it. The germline V and J ends show losses of 4 bases and 6 bases respectively, and no gene match explains 10 bases of the junction. There are 16 amino acids in the CDR3, from cysteine to phenylalanine inclusive. Only the CDR3 part of the read is kept: 48 bases, read in frame from the first base. CDR1 is given as SGHNT and CDR2 as YYREEE, both from the germline V gene (reference sequence).

The TCR sequence derives from a human donor in good health (CMV status not recorded). Some clones in this sample may be carry-over from other donors' samples. Source material: PBMCs. The V and J segments used are TRBV5-4 and TRBJ2-7, and 13 junctional nucleotides match TRBD2. The sequenced DNA: TGTGCCAGCAGCAAGGGGGGGACTAGCGGGATATCCGAGCAGTACTTC. Its product reads: CASSKGGTSGISEQYF.